Below, 13 T cell receptor beta chains from the same sample are listed, as sequenced in a study of tumor-infiltrating lymphocytes in primary liver carcinoma. A primer in the constant region served to generate TCR beta cDNA from about 480 ng of total RNA. Nested multiplex PCR, run for three rounds with slightly modified ARM-PCR, yielded TCR beta libraries. TRBV1-TRBV30 forward primers paired with a C-beta reverse primer were used in the first two PCR rounds, which ran approximately 11 cycles each. TCRdb redid the calling of the multiplex PCR reads with MiXCR, one entry per CDR3 protein. This sample has 99,000 or so distinct CDR3 sequences; roughly 80% occur once, and the top ten carry roughly a fifth. From roughly 20-30 mg of unsorted bulk tissue, DNA and RNA were co-extracted together. Sequencing was performed on liver tumor tissue from sampling region 3. The subset: tumor region T3, left-lateral pole. These receptors were obtained from a man in his forties with primary liver carcinoma and hepatitis B virus infection.

To note about this clonotype: A much bigger clone sits one base away, suggesting this may be a read error. This chain connects TRBV28 to TRBJ1-5; D not resolved. Germline values: CDR1 MDHEN, CDR2 SYDVKM. CDR3 length equals 15 residues. Here the CDR3 reads CTSSRPRSSNQPQHF. CDR3 DNA: TGTACCAGCAGTAGACCCAGGAGTAGCAATCAGCCCCAGCATTTT.

Regarding this clonotype: Germline and junction disagree at one end, which may indicate a read error. The V and J genes are TRBV4-1 and TRBJ2-7, with D possibly TRBD2 on 6 matching bases. The CDR3 sequence is 17 residues long. The germline V gene encodes CDR1 MGHRA and CDR2 YSYEKL. The CDR3 nucleotides are TGCGCCATCAGCCAAGTCTATAGTGGGAGGCCCTCCTACGAACAGTACTTC. Protein: CAISQVYSGRPSYEQYF.

The V call is TRBV29-1, the J call TRBJ1-1, with D possibly being TRBD1 (5 bases). The CDR3 extends over 15 amino acids. Germline V gene sequence: CDR1 SQVTM, CDR2 ANQGSEA. V was trimmed by 4 bases and J by 13 bases, leaving 28 bases between them. Written as DNA, the CDR3 is TGCAGCGTTGGTGGAGGATGGGGTATGGACACTGAAAGTTTCTTT. This encodes CSVGGGWGMDTESFF.

As concerns this clonotype: Because it lacks the conserved phenylalanine or tryptophan at the end, this CDR3 is likely a read error. This chain joins TRBV6-2 or TRBV6-3 and TRBJ1-5, with 7 bases lining up with TRBD1. This CDR3 contains 15 residues. CDR1 is MNHEY and CDR2 is SVGEGT in the germline V gene. The chain's CDR3 is CASSLTGASNQPQHL. The CDR3 DNA follows: TGTGCCAGCAGCCTAACAGGGGCCAGCAATCAACCCCAGCATCTT.

Remarks on this clonotype: The CDR3 ends on some other residue instead of the conserved phenylalanine or tryptophan, so this is likely a read error. The CDR3 DNA follows: TGCGCCAGCAGCCACTGGGGAAGCGGGATTCGTGTTAATGATCAGTTCCTC. It codes for CASSHWGSGIRVNDQFL. The chain employs TRBV5-1 and TRBJ2-1; the match to TRBD2 covers 7 bases. Germline values: CDR1 SGHRS, CDR2 YFSETQ. The CDR3 covers 17 residues.

About this clonotype: Relative to the germline gene, one junction end is altered; a read error may explain this. The chain recombines TRBV6-2 or TRBV6-3 with TRBJ2-7; 9 bases match TRBD1. This CDR3 has 14 residues. The germline CDR1 and CDR2 sequences are MNHEY and SVGEGT. CDR3 in DNA: TGTGCCAGCAGTCTCCGGGACAGGGCCTACAAGCAGTACTTC. Translation gives CASSLRDRAYKQYF.

This clonotype appeared a single time. One end of the junction fails to match germline, which may point to a read error. V is TRBV30 and J is TRBJ1-5; D ambiguous. In germline, CDR1 is GTSNPN, CDR2 SVGIG (reference sequence). The CDR3 is 14 amino acids. CDR3 residues: CAWRAKPSNQAQHF. CDR3 sequence (DNA): TGTGCCTGGAGGGCCAAGCCGAGCAATCAGGCCCAGCATTTT.

Sample share makes this clonotype large. The V call is TRBV11-1, the J call TRBJ2-7, with D tentatively TRBD2 (6 bases). V was trimmed by 2 bases and J by 4 bases, leaving 15 bases between them. This CDR3 comprises 15 residues. Germline lookup yields CDR1 SGHAT and CDR2 FQDESV (reference sequence). In nucleotides, the CDR3 is TGTGCCAGCAGCTTAACGGGATCGGGAGAATACGAGCAGTACTTC. Translating it yields CASSLTGSGEYEQYF.

V is TRBV11-2 and J is TRBJ2-3; 7 bases are a match to TRBD2. The length of the CDR3 is 17 residues. CDR1 SGHAT and CDR2 FQNNGV come from the germline V gene. The CDR3 here is CVTSLDPRETSTDTQYF. The CDR3 nucleotides read TGTGTCACCAGCTTAGATCCGCGGGAGACTAGCACAGATACGCAGTATTTT.

In the case of this clonotype: An end of the junction differs from the germline gene, which may be a read error. The chain links TRBV4-3 to TRBJ2-5; D is unclear. Germline CDR1 reads LGHNA; CDR2 reads YSLEER. This CDR3 has 18 residues. CDR3: CSSSQDLIGGGSQETQYF. The CDR3 nucleotides are TGCTCCAGCAGCCAAGACCTGATTGGCGGTGGCTCGCAAGAGACCCAGTACTTC.

Worth noting for this clonotype: A much larger clone differs by one base, so this may be a read error. V and J are TRBV24-1 and TRBJ2-1; D is ambiguous. The CDR3 contains 15 residues. The germline CDR1 and CDR2 sequences are KGHDR and SFDVKD. This CDR3 reads CATSDFGRNYNEEFF. The CDR3 DNA reads TGTGCCACCAGTGATTTCGGCAGGAACTACAATGAGGAGTTCTTC.

For this clonotype: Just one base apart from a much larger clone, this may be a read error. The V call is TRBV12-3 or TRBV12-4, the J call TRBJ1-5; D call uncertain. V was shortened by 7 bases and J by 5 bases, with 21 bases between the two germline ends. The CDR3 is made up of 16 amino acids. The DNA of the CDR3 is TGTGCCAGCACTCACGGCGAGTACGGCGACGATCAGCCCCAGCATTTT. This translates into CASTHGEYGDDQPQHF.

This clonotype was detected only a few times. A much larger clone lies one base from this, so it may be a read error. The rearrangement links TRBV28 to TRBJ2-3, with D hard to call. Germline V gives CDR1 MDHEN, CDR2 SYDVKM. CDR3 length: 13 residues. Written as DNA, the CDR3 is TGTGCCAGCAGTTCGGTTTTGAGAGATGCGCAGTATTTT. This sequence encodes CASSSVLRDAQYF. Combining the CDR3 with reference TRBV28 and TRBJ2-3 gives the whole variable domain DVKVTQSSRYLVKRTGEKVFLECVQDMDHENMFWYRQDPGLGLRLIYFSYDVKMKEKGDIPEGYSVSREKKERFSLILESASTNQTSMYLCASSSVLRDAQYFGPGTRLTVL.